This record covers a single T cell receptor beta chain. Its antigen has not been determined. Per-base qualities were not stored, and no clone one base away is much larger. Other DNA variants within this sample encode the same CDR3. The CDR3 regions of human TCRbeta chains were subjected to immunosequencing. The study's processing was this. Repertoire TCRs were checked for matches against a reference library of SARS-CoV-2-specific TCRs that had been generated using the MIRA antigen-specificity platform. Breadth was defined as the fraction of unique TCRs that were SARS-CoV-2-associated. Depth was defined as the fraction of total T cells that were SARS-CoV-2-associated. Using the MIRA data, every spike-specific TCR was mapped to the spike region that the TCR reacted to and assigned to either a CD4 or a CD8 class. Log10-transformed breadth and depth values were compared by one-way ANOVA with Sidak's multiple comparisons tests. The source is immuneACCESS, and TCRdb retained only in-frame sequences with V and J called. Part of the clones is not carried over; for the studies checked, unresolved V genes explain less than half of this, and the remainder is unexplained. V and J calls plus clone size are reproduced from that table; the DNA served to infer D and trimming. For this sample the table gives under 200,000 clones, of which 90% to 95% were detected only once. The top ten clonotypes cover roughly 8.4% of the sample.

This specimen's time point label, interpreted: baseline before first vaccination. The vaccinee samples were drawn from two UK trials, COV001 and COV002, one of which was a single-blind randomized controlled phase 2/3 trial testing AZD1222 (ChAdOx1 nCoV-19) in healthy adults. Trial participant PBMC samples were collected at day 0 and day 28 after the second dose for TCRbeta chain sequencing. The source of the sample is a study of T cell responses to AZD1222 COVID-19 vaccine (dated by TCRdb to about 2021). About the full investigation: AZD1222 recipients given second doses at about 4 weeks or at about 12 weeks were pooled, since spike-specific TCR depth and breadth were not found to differ between the two schedules. TCR sequencing covered some 240 trial participants: some 210 given two doses of AZD1222 and 26 given two doses of MenACWY control vaccine. Trial participants were enrolled into age subgroups of 18-55, 56-69 and 70-plus years, which contained around 150, 29 and 61 TCR-sequenced participants, respectively. What the research found in general, with its limitations: CD4 TCRs associated with the vaccine covered the entire spike protein, and the dominant responses were in regions 160-218 and 743-854. Conclusions about previously exposed vaccinees were limited because only 6 or 7 AZD1222 recipients were SARS-CoV-2 seropositive at baseline. The 56-69-year group was small, and its depth increase did not reach significance, likely because of low power. Because no day 14 peak-response samples were available, the repertoires could be characterized only after the peak T cell response. After two AZD1222 doses, both the breadth and the depth of spike-specific TCRs were significantly higher than at day 0 and than in MenACWY recipients. Most participants were white British and females outnumbered males, and the authors suggested that clonal diversity may have been underestimated. Reportedly, almost half of the unique spike-specific TCRs recognized epitopes lying outside the regions that are mutated in the B.1.351 and B.1.1.7 variants.

Including cysteine and phenylalanine, the CDR3 has 12 amino acids. Only the CDR3 region is kept as DNA, spanning 36 bases read in frame from base 1. In the germline V gene, CDR1 corresponds to MNHEY and CDR2 to SVGAGI. V is pared back by 0 bases and J by 8 bases, with 5 bases lying between the germline termini. This TCR was sampled from an adult in good health. The sample here was peripheral blood, taken on day 0 of AZD1222 vaccination. The chain employs TRBV6-5 and TRBJ2-1, with the identity of the D gene unclear. The CDR3 has the sequence CASSYSGHEQFF. In nucleotide form, the sequence is TGTGCCAGCAGTTACTCTGGCCATGAGCAGTTCTTC.